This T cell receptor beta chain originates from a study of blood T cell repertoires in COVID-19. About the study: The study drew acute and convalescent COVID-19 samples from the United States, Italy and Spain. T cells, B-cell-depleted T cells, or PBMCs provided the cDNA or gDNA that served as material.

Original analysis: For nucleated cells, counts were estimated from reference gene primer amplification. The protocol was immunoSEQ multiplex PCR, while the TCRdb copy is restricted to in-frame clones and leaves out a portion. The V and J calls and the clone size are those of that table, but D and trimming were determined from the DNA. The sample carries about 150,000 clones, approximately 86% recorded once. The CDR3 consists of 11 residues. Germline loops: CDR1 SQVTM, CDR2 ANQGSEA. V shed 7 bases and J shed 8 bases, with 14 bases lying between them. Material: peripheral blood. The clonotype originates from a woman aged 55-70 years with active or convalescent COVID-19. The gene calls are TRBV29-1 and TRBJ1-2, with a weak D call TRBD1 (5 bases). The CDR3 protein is CSARGGRGYTF. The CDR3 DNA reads TGCAGCGCCCGGGGGGGGAGAGGCTACACCTTC.